This T cell receptor (beta chain) comes out of a study of blood T cell repertoires in COVID-19. For the study at large: In each case, the material was cDNA or gDNA derived from T cells, B-cell-depleted T cells, or PBMCs.

CDR3 length: 13 amino acids. Per the germline V gene, CDR1 is SEHNR and CDR2 is FQNEAQ (reference sequence). J gave up 13 bases and V 5 bases, and 13 bases lay outside the gene matches. Data came from immunoSEQ multiplex PCR; TCRdb stores just in-frame clones and leaves some out. The sample lists 140,000 to 150,000 clones; approximately 80% were seen once. What the recovered Cohort 3 donors had was two negative PCRs, clearance, or symptom resolution. The receptor comes from a woman between 50 and 59 years old who had recovered from COVID-19. The chain uses TRBV7-9 and TRBJ1-1, with 7 bases that match TRBD1. What was sequenced was PBMCs or T cells enriched from blood (not recorded which). CDR3 residues: CASSPTRGLVGFF. The CDR3 DNA reads TGTGCCAGCAGCCCCACTAGGGGGCTCGTCGGTTTCTTT.